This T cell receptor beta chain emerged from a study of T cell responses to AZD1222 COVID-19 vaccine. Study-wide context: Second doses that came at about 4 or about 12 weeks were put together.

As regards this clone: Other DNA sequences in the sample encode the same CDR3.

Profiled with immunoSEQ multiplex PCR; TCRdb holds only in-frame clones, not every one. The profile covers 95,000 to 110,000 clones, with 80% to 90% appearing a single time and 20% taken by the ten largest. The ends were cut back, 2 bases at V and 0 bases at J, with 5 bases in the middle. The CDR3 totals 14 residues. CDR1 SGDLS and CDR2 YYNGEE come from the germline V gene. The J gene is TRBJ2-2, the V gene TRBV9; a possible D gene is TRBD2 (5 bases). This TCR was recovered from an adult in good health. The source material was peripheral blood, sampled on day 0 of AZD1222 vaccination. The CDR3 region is CASSVGTNTGELFF. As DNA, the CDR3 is TGTGCCAGCAGCGTCGGGACGAACACCGGGGAGCTGTTTTTT.